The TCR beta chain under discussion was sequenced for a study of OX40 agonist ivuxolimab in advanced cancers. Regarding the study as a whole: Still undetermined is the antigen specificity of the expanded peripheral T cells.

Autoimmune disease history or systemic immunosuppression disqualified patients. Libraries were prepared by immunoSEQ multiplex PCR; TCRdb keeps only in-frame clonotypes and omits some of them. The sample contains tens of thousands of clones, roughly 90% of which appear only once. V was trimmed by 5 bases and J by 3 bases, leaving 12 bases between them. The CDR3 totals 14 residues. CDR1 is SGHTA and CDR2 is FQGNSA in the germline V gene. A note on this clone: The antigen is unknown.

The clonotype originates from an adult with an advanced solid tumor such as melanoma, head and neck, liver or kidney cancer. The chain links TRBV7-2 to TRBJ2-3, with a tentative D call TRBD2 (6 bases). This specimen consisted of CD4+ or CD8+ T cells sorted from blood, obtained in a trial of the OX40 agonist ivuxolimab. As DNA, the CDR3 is TGTGCCAGCAGCCCACCCGGGAGTACAGATACGCAGTATTTT. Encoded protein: CASSPPGSTDTQYF.